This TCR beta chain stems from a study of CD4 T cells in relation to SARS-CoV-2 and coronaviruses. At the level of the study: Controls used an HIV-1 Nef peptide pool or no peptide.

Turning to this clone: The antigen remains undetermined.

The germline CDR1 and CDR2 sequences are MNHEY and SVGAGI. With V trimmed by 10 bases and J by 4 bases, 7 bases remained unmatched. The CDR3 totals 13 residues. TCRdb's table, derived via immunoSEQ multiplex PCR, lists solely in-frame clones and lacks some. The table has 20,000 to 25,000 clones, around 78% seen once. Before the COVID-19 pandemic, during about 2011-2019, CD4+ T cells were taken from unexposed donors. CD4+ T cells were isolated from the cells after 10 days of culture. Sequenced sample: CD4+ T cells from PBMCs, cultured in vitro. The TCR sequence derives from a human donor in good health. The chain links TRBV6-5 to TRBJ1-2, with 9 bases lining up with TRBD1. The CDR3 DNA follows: TGTGCCACCGGGACAGGGTCTTTCTATGGCTACACCTTC. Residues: CATGTGSFYGYTF.